This T cell receptor (beta chain) was obtained from a study of tumor-infiltrating lymphocytes in primary liver carcinoma. Findings of the study overall: Tumors reached a significantly greater top-250-clone fraction than blood did (p = 0.039). Between tumor regions, pairs overlapped more than tumor-adjacent and tumor-blood pairs did. A fraction of only about 7.5-24% of top clones appeared in all five tumor regions.

About this clonotype itself: Its matching antigen is unknown. It may be a read error: a sequence one base away is much more abundant.

It was from roughly 20-30 mg of unsorted bulk tissue that RNA and DNA were co-extracted. All tumor specimens exceeded 75% viable tumor cells. Constant-region priming of 500 ng total RNA yielded TCR beta cDNA. The TCR beta library was amplified through three nested multiplex PCR rounds in a modified ARM-PCR procedure. TRBV1-TRBV30 forward primers paired with a C-beta reverse primer drove the first two PCR rounds, 10 cycles each. MiXCR, run by TCRdb on the multiplex PCR reads, gives a single entry per CDR3 protein. The sample shows 99,000 or so distinct CDR3 sequences, roughly 80% of them seen only once. V lost 4 bases, J lost 4 bases, and 16 bases lay in between. The CDR3 is made up of 15 amino acids. The germline gives CDR1 MDHEN, CDR2 SYDVKM.

The source material was liver tumor tissue from sampling region 3. The sample's subset: tumor region T3, left-lateral pole. V and J are TRBV28 and TRBJ1-1, with D unresolved. The TCR sequence derives from a man aged 40-50 years with primary liver carcinoma and hepatitis B virus infection. The DNA of the CDR3 is TGTGCCAGCAGTTGGTCATCTAAAACGACCACTGAAGCTTTCTTT. It yields the protein CASSWSSKTTTEAFF.